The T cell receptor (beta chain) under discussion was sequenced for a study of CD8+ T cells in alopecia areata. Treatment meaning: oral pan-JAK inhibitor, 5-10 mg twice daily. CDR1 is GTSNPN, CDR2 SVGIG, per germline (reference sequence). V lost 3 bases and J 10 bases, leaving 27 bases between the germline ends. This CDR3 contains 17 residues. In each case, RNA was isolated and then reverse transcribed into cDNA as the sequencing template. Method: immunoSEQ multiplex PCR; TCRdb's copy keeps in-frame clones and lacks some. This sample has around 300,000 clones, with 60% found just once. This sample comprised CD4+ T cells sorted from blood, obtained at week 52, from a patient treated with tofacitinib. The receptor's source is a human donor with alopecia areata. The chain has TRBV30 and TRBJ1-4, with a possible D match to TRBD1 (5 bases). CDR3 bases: TGTGCCTGGAGCCGAACATTCCTCGGCAGGGCCGGTGGAAAACTGTTTTTT. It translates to CAWSRTFLGRAGGKLFF.